The subject of this entry is one T cell receptor (beta chain). Its antigen remains unknown. The ends were cut back, 3 bases at V and 5 bases at J, with 9 bases in the middle. Germline CDR1 SGDLS, CDR2 YYNGEE. This CDR3 has 13 amino acids. Assay used: immunoSEQ multiplex PCR; TCRdb lists only in-frame clones, some missing. The table lists 6,000 to 7,500 clones, 85% to 95% of them singletons, with 3.5% to 5% in the top ten. These data originate in a study of T cells after posttransplantation cyclophosphamide. General study points: Tissue-infiltrating T cells from skin or gut overlapped little with blood T cells. Donor CD8+ memory clones often dominated recipient blood repertoires at later times. Recipient CMV seropositivity and CMV reactivation strongly tracked TRB clonality.

Treatment was busulfan-fludarabine conditioning, a marrow graft, and cyclophosphamide on days +3 and +4. The material sequenced was CD8+ T cells sorted from blood, taken after allogeneic stem cell transplant with posttransplant cyclophosphamide. The chain combines TRBV9 with TRBJ1-5; a weak D match, TRBD1 (5 bases). This clonotype was sampled from a male patient between 60 and 69 years old who received an allogeneic stem cell transplant from a related donor and was CMV-positive. The graft donor may be the source of some T cells. CDR3 DNA sequence: TGTGCCAGCAGCGCCCAGGGTGATCAGCCCCAGCATTTT. As protein: CASSAQGDQPQHF.